These T cell receptor beta chains were read from a single sample in a study of CD8 T cells in ankylosing spondylitis. TCRdb fed the 5' RACE reads into MiXCR, producing one record per CDR3 protein. The sample lists about 52,000 distinct CDR3 sequences, roughly 7.3% seen once, with roughly 8.1% in the top ten. The material sequenced was blood, either unsorted or a sorted T cell fraction (not recorded which). These TCRs come from a female donor with ankylosing spondylitis or in good health (not recorded which). The CDR3 runs from the conserved cysteine through the conserved F or W. The order of the fields is CDR3 protein, J gene, clone size, V gene. Rows give clone size only sometimes, using once, few, many, or a class for an expanded clone.

CASRGTGTIGELFF,TRBJ2-2,many,TRBV12-3/TRBV12-4
CASSLGDRAYGYTF,TRBJ1-2,many,TRBV5-1
CASRPGQGASPLHF,TRBJ1-6,NA,TRBV12-3/TRBV12-4
CASRWTDSGANVLTF,TRBJ2-6,many,TRBV5-1
CASSSDQGDGYTF,TRBJ1-2,many,TRBV5-1
CASSPRTPYTGELFF,TRBJ2-2,many,TRBV5-1
CASTLGATYEQYF,TRBJ2-7,many,TRBV6-1
CASSLTGTGQETQYF,TRBJ2-5,NA,TRBV7-9
CATSDGYQETQYF,TRBJ2-5,many,TRBV24-1
CSVAMTGDQGYTF,TRBJ1-2,once,TRBV29-1
CASSLVGGLGNIQYF,TRBJ2-4,many,TRBV7-8
CSVRGTVNTEAFF,TRBJ1-1,medium-sized,TRBV29-1
CSAPKQGAWEQFF,TRBJ2-1,many,TRBV20-1
CATSDFSGTGAYNEQFF,TRBJ2-1,many,TRBV24-1
CASRGLSRVNTQYF,TRBJ2-3,many,TRBV2
CASRVAGKATDTQYF,TRBJ2-3,many,TRBV6-1
CATSREGTLGDTQYF,TRBJ2-3,many,TRBV15
CSARNDGGPTDTQYF,TRBJ2-3,many,TRBV20-1
CASSLGGPTGGSEQFF,TRBJ2-1,many,TRBV5-1
CASSLPVLNYGYTF,TRBJ1-2,many,TRBV7-9
CASSLRDRFFYGYTF,TRBJ1-2,NA,TRBV5-5
CASSSGQGGSYGYTF,TRBJ1-2,many,TRBV12-3/TRBV12-4
CASSQGTSGSKQFF,TRBJ2-1,many,TRBV3-1
CSLRRTTNTEAFF,TRBJ1-1,many,TRBV29-1
CASSARDRILLHGYTF,TRBJ1-2,many,TRBV25-1
CASSLTGSNQPQHF,TRBJ1-5,many,TRBV5-1
CASSHQDRGLGNTEAFF,TRBJ1-1,many,TRBV5-1
CASGLRQGPEAFF,TRBJ1-1,many,TRBV2
CASRLTGTGELFF,TRBJ2-2,many,TRBV12-3/TRBV12-4
CASSRNRDETQYF,TRBJ2-5,NA,TRBV18
CASSATYREKRANYGYTF,TRBJ1-2,many,TRBV27
CASSLRLVRYNEQFF,TRBJ2-1,many,TRBV28
CASSQGTGVGVYEQFF,TRBJ2-1,many,TRBV4-3
CASSFPVERRGLSYEQYF,TRBJ2-7,many,TRBV7-9
CSAKAGGGHEQFF,TRBJ2-1,many,TRBV20-1
CASTLPALAENEQFF,TRBJ2-1,few,TRBV28
CASCQDSGEYNEQFF,TRBJ2-1,NA,TRBV3-1
CSVAGTGTFTDTQYF,TRBJ2-3,many,TRBV29-1
CASSQGRGGGTDTQYF,TRBJ2-3,many,TRBV4-1
CASSPTDRGRSGELFF,TRBJ2-2,NA,TRBV3-1
CASTSVIGPLHF,TRBJ1-6,many,TRBV7-9
CASSRGTGDQPQHF,TRBJ1-5,many,TRBV6-5
CSVERRRDTEAFF,TRBJ1-1,many,TRBV29-1
CATSKGGTSNEKLFF,TRBJ1-4,few,TRBV15
CASTSRDHQETQYF,TRBJ2-5,many,TRBV12-3/TRBV12-4
CASSFRLEKGETQYF,TRBJ2-5,many,TRBV28
CASSPRDRDNEQFF,TRBJ2-1,many,TRBV18
CASSMTGGAGIQETQYF,TRBJ2-5,many,TRBV5-1